The 7 T cell receptor beta chains below all came from one sample that was sequenced in a study of CD8 T cells in Susac syndrome. About 0.5 to 1 ug RNA was reverse transcribed with random hexamers. TCRdb re-analysed the immunoSEQ multiplex PCR reads in MiXCR, keeping a single row per CDR3 protein. The sample consists of approximately 280,000 distinct CDR3 sequences, around 83% of them appearing once. What was sequenced was CD8+ T cells from PBMCs. The receptors were gathered from a human donor with multiple sclerosis.

The V and J genes are TRBV12-3 or TRBV12-4 and TRBJ2-2; TRBD2 is a possible D gene (6 bases). This CDR3 comprises 15 residues. Trimming removed 1 base from V and 6 bases from J, with 12 bases in between. CDR3 coding DNA: TGTGCCAGCAGTTTAGATAGGCCGGGGGCCGGGGAGCTGTTTTTT. Encoded protein: CASSLDRPGAGELFF.

The rearrangement uses TRBV20-1 and TRBJ2-3; 14 bases map to TRBD2. The J segment lost 3 bases and the V segment lost 7 bases, leaving 12 bases of the junction unmatched. CDR1 is DFQATT and CDR2 is SNEGSKA in the germline V gene (reference sequence). The CDR3 totals 17 residues. The CDR3 bases are TGCAGTGTAAGACTAGCGGGAGGGCCTGAAAGAACAGATACGCAGTATTTT. Amino acid sequence: CSVRLAGGPERTDTQYF.

CDR3 amino acids: CASPTGDEKLFF. The CDR3 nucleotides read TGTGCCAGCCCGACTGGGGATGAAAAACTGTTTTTT. This chain uses TRBV21-1 with TRBJ1-4; the table assigns TRBD1, which was not confirmed against the DNA. TRBV21-1 counts as a pseudogene. The CDR3 has 12 amino acids.

The V gene is TRBV20-1, the J gene TRBJ2-2; tentative D call: TRBD1 (6 bases). This CDR3 is built from 13 residues. Germline-derived CDR1 and CDR2 are DFQATT and SNEGSKA (reference sequence). V was clipped by 2 bases and J by 6 bases, with 10 bases between them. The CDR3 spells CSARPPGAGELFF. As DNA, the CDR3 is TGCAGTGCTAGACCCCCAGGGGCCGGGGAGCTGTTTTTT.

This chain uses TRBV15 with TRBJ2-7, with D perhaps TRBD1 (6 bases). The germline V and J ends were trimmed by 3 bases and 2 bases, with 8 bases remaining between them. In germline, CDR1 is LNHNV, CDR2 YYDKDF (reference sequence). The CDR3 is 13 residues long. CDR3 sequence reads: CATSRGHTYEQYF. The CDR3 DNA follows: TGTGCCACCAGCAGGGGACACACCTACGAGCAGTACTTC.

The chain couples TRBV3-1 to TRBJ2-2; D gene unclear. This CDR3 comprises 13 residues. Germline lookup yields CDR1 LGHDT and CDR2 YNNKEL (reference sequence). The V gene lost 4 bases and the J gene lost 9 bases, with 12 bases spanning the gap. Written as DNA, the CDR3 is TGTGCCAGCAGCCCCCAAACCCGGCGGGAGCTGTTTTTT. Its protein product is CASSPQTRRELFF.

J is TRBJ2-7 and V is TRBV20-1, with 8 bases aligning to TRBD1. The germline V gene encodes CDR1 DFQATT and CDR2 SNEGSKA (reference sequence). The CDR3 is made up of 18 amino acids. Trimming removed 6 bases from V and 4 bases from J; junction bases left unmatched: 23. The CDR3 reads CSAPPGQAIGIDDYEQYF. The CDR3 bases are TGCAGTGCCCCCCCGGGACAGGCTATTGGGATTGACGATTACGAGCAGTACTTC.